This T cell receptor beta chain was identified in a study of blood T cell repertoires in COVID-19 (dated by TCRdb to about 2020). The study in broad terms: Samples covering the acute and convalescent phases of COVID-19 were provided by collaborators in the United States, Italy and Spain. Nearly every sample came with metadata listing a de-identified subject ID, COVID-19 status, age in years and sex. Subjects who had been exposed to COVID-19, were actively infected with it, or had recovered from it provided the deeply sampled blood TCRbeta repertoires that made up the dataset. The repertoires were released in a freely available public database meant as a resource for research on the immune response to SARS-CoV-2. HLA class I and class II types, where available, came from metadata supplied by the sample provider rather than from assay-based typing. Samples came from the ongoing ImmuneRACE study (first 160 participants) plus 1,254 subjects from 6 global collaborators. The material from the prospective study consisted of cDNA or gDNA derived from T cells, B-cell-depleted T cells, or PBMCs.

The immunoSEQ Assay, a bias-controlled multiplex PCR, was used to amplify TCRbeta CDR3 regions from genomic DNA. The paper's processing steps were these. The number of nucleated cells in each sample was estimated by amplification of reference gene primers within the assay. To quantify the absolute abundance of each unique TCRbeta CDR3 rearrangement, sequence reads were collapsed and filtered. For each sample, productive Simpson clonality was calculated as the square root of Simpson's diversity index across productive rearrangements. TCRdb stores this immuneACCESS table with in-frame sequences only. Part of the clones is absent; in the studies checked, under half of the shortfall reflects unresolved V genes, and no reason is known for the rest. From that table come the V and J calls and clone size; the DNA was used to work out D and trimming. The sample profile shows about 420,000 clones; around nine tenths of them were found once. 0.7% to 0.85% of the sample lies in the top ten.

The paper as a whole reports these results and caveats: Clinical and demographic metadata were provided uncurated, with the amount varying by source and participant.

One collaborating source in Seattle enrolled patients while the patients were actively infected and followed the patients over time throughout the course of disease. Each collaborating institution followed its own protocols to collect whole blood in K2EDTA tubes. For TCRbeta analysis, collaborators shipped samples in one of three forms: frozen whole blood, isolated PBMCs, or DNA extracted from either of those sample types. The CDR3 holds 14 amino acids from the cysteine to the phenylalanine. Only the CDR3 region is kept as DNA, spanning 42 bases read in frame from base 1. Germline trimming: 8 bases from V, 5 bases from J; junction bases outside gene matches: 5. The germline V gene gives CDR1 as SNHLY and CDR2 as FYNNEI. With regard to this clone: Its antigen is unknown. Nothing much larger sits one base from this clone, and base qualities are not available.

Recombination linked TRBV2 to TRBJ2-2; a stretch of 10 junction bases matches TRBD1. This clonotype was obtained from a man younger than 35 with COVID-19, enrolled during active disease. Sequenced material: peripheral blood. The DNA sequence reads TGTGCCAGCGAGAGACAGGGGGCAACCGGGGAGCTGTTTTTT. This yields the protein CASERQGATGELFF.